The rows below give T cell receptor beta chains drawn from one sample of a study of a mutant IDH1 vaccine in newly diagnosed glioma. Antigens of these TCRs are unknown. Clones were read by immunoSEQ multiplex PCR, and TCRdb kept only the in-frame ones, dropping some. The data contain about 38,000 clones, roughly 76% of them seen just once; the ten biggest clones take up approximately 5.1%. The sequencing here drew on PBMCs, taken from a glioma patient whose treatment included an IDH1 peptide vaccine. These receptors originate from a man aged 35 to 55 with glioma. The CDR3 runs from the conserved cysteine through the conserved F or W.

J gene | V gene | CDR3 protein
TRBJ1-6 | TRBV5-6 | CASSLRGSASPLHF
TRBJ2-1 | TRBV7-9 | CASSLGLVANNEQFF
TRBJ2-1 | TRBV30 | CAWRVSGGPFF
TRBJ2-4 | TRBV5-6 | CASSLVTGAKNIQYF
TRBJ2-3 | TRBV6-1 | CASRGVFTDTQYF
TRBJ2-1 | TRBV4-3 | CASSQGARGYNEQFF
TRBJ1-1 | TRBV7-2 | CASSPSAMGTEAFF
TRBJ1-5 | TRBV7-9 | CASSLFSGRGNQPQHF
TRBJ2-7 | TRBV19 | CASSTGGGNEQYF
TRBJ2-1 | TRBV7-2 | CASSLVSGQGSGEQFF
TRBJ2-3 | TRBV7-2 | CASSLNRRTDTQYF
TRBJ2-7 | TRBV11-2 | CASSLVGDSYEQYF
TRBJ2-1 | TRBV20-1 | CSALTRTMWFF
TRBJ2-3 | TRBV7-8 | CASSSPRGDRTDTQYF
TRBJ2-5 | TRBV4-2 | CASSQESGKETQYF
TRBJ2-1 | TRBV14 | CASSQTSGGAGNEQFF
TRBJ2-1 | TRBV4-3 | CASSQEVAGDSYNEQFF
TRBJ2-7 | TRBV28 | CASSPRTGRSYEQYF
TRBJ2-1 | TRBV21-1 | CASSKALPLAGVAHEQFF
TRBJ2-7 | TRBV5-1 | CASSRIDSSYEQYF
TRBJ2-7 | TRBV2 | CASTRAGSYEQYF
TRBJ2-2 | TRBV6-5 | CASSYSQTGYTGELFF
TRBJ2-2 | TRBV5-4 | CASSSTSGTGGELFF
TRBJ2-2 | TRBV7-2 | CASSSRGTSGNTGELFF
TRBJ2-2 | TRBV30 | CAWSIQGPGELFF
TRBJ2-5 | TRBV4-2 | CASSHGRDNQETQYF
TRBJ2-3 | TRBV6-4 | CASSEEGGADTQYF
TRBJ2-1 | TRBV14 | CASSQQFKSSYNEQFF